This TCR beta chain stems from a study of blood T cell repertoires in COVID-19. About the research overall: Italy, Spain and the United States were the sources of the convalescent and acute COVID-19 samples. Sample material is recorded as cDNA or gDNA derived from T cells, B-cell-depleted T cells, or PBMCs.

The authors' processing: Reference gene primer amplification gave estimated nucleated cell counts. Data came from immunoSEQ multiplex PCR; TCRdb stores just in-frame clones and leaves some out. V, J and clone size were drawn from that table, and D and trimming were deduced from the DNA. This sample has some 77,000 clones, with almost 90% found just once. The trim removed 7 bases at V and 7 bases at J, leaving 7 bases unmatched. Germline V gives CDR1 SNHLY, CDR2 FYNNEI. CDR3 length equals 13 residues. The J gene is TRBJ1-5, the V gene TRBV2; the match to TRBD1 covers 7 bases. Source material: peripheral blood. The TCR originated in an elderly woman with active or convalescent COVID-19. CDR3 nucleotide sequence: TGTGCCAGCACCGTGACAGGGTTGCAGCCCCAGCATTTT. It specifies CASTVTGLQPQHF.